The clone carrying this TCR beta chain has a handful of counts. Its antigen remains unknown. The PCR ran on 60 Vbeta and 13 Jbeta primers. Generated by immunoSEQ multiplex PCR, the TCRdb table keeps only in-frame clones and is missing some. Counted here are hundreds of thousands of clones, about 80% occurring once; the ten biggest clones make up approximately 1.8%. The germline V gene encodes CDR1 LGHNA and CDR2 YNFKEQ. Trimming removed 0 bases from V and 0 bases from J; junction bases left unmatched: 2. The CDR3 sequence is 16 residues long. The sample comes from a study of cytomegalovirus exposure and HLA in healthy donors. Broader study findings: A cluster of highly shared sequence variants was likely a sequencing artifact. Later findings reportedly placed an Asian-associated ancestry cluster below the 666-donor mean for N-insertions. The authors excluded some V segments, including TRBV6-2 and TRBV6-3, as indistinguishable. A later analysis showed that HLA-associated TCR beta chains had undergone more clonal expansion than equally common others.

The chain joins TRBV4-2 to TRBJ1-1, with 9 bases fitting TRBD1. Sequenced input: PBMCs. This TCR derives from a male donor in good health and CMV-seronegative. The CDR3 coding sequence is TGTGCCAGCAGCCAAGAAGGGACAGGGCTGAACACTGAAGCTTTCTTT. Amino acids: CASSQEGTGLNTEAFF.